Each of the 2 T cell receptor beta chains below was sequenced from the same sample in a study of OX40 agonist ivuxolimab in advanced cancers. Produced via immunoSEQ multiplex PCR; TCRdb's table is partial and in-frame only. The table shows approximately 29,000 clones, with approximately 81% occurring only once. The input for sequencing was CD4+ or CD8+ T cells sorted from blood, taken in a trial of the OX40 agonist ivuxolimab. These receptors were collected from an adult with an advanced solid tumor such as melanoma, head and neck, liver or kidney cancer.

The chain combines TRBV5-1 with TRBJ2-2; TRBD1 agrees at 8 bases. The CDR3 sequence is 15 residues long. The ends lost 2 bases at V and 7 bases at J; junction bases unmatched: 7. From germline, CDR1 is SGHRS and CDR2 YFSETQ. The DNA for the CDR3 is TGCGCCAGCAGCTTTACCAGGGGGCGAGGCGGGGAGCTGTTTTTT. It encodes CASSFTRGRGGELFF.

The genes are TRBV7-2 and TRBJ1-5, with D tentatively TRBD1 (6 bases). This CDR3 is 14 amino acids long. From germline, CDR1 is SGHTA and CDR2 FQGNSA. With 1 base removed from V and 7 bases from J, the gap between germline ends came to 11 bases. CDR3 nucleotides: TGTGCCAGCAGCTTAGAGGACAGCAGACAGCCCCAGCATTTT. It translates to CASSLEDSRQPQHF.